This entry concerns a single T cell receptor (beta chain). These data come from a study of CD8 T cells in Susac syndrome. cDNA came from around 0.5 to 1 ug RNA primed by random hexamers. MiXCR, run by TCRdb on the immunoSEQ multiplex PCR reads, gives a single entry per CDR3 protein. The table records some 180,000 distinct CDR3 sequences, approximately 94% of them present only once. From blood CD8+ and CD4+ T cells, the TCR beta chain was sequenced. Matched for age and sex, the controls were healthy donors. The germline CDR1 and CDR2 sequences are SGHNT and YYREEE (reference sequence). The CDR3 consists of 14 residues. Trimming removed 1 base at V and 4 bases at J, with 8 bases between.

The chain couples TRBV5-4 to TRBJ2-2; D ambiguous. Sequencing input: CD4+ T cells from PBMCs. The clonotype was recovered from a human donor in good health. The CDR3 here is CASSLLQSTGELFF. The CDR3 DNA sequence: TGTGCCAGCAGCTTGCTGCAGAGCACCGGGGAGCTGTTTTTT. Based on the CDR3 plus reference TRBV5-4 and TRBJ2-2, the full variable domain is ETGVTQSPTHLIKTRGQQVTLRCSSQSGHNTVSWYQQALGQGPQFIFQYYREEENGRGNFPPRFSGLQFPNYSSELNVNALELDDSALYLCASSLLQSTGELFFGEGSRLTVL.